These T cell receptor beta chains were read from a single sample in a study of identical twins. TCRdb independently ran MiXCR on the 5' RACE reads; one entry per CDR3 protein. The repertoire holds about 470,000 distinct CDR3 sequences, 24% seen once, with just under 3% in the top ten. These records were also assigned to another study, of T cells expressing NK-cell markers.

Source material: CD4+ T cells sorted from blood. Source of these receptors: a woman younger than 30 in good health. CDR3s include the opening cysteine and the closing phenylalanine or tryptophan.

CDR3 length | J gene | V gene | CDR3 protein
13 | TRBJ1-1 | TRBV4-1 | CASSRPEGTEAFF
15 | TRBJ2-3 | TRBV20-1 | CSARSRRGITDTQYF
13 | TRBJ1-2 | TRBV2 | CAIVGQGERGYTF
14 | TRBJ2-3 | TRBV9 | CASSGPHSTDTQYF
13 | TRBJ2-1 | TRBV29-1 | CSVGSGRANEQFF
15 | TRBJ2-3 | TRBV9 | CASSVAGGAADTQYF
12 | TRBJ1-1 | TRBV12-3/TRBV12-4 | CASSLWNTEAFF
15 | TRBJ1-1 | TRBV20-1 | CSAPRDRGWNTEAFF
14 | TRBJ1-1 | TRBV5-1 | CASARRAANTEAFF
13 | TRBJ2-1 | TRBV10-3 | CAISPAGSNEQFF
13 | TRBJ2-1 | TRBV5-1 | CASSLGGQMPQFF
15 | TRBJ2-2 | TRBV5-5 | CASSPLAGVTGELFF
20 | TRBJ2-1 | TRBV12-3/TRBV12-4 | CASSGTLSGRAGGRDREQFF
14 | TRBJ2-1 | TRBV20-1 | CSAPSYDPYNEQFF
15 | TRBJ2-1 | TRBV3-1 | CASSQFSTRGNEQFF
13 | TRBJ2-7 | TRBV3-1 | CASSRWQGYEQYF
12 | TRBJ2-1 | TRBV6-6 | CASAPRRDEQFF
14 | TRBJ2-3 | TRBV10-3 | CAMGTGSRTDTQYF
15 | TRBJ2-7 | TRBV5-6 | CASSFLGQGGYEQYF
17 | TRBJ2-2 | TRBV20-1 | CSARAWAGSSNTGELFF
16 | TRBJ2-1 | TRBV6-2/TRBV6-3 | CASRNYGTSGGTVQFF
13 | TRBJ2-7 | TRBV12-3/TRBV12-4 | CASTTEGHYEQYF
14 | TRBJ2-3 | TRBV20-1 | CSARDAGSADTQYF
13 | TRBJ1-5 | TRBV20-1 | CSARDRGEQPQHF
12 | TRBJ2-1 | TRBV30 | CAWSVSRREQFF
14 | TRBJ2-7 | TRBV5-1 | CASSPGQGTSEQYF
11 | TRBJ2-3 | TRBV10-3 | CAIRGQDTQYF
14 | TRBJ2-7 | TRBV10-3 | CAISESRGSYEQYF
14 | TRBJ2-1 | TRBV5-6 | CASSRRDIQDPEFF
14 | TRBJ2-4 | TRBV12-5 | CASVGGGAKNIQYF
11 | TRBJ2-7 | TRBV6-5 | CASSKGYEQYF
12 | TRBJ1-2 | TRBV5-1 | CASSSRGDGYTF
15 | TRBJ2-7 | TRBV4-3 | CASSQGTGGRYEQYF